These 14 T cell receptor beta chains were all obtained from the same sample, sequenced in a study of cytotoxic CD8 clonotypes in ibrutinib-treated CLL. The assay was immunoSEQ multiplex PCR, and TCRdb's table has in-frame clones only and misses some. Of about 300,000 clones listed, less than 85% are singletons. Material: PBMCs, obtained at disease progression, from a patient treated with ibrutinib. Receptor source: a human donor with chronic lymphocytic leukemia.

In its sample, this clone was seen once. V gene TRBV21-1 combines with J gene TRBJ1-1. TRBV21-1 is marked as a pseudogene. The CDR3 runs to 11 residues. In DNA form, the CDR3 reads TGTGCCAGCAGTTTTATTTCTGAAGCTTTCTTT. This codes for CASSFISEAFF.

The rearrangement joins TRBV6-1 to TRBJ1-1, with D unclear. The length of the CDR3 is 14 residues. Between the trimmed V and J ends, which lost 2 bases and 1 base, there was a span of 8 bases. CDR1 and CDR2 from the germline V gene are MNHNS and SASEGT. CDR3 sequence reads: CASSELRGNTEAFF. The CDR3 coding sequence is TGTGCCAGCAGTGAACTCCGGGGGAACACTGAAGCTTTCTTT.

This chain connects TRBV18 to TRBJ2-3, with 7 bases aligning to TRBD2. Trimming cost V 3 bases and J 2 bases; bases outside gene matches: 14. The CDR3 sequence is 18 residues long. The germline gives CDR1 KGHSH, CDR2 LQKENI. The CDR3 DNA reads TGTGCCAGCTCACCGATCGAATCTCGGCTAGCGGCCACAGATACGCAGTATTTT. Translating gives CASSPIESRLAATDTQYF.

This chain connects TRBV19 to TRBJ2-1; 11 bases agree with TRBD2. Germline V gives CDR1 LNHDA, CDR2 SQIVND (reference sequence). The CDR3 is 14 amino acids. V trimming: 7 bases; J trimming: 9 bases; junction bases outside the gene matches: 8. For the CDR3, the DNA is TGTGCCAGTACCAATAGCGGGAGGGCCCTTGAGCAGTTCTTC. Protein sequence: CASTNSGRALEQFF.

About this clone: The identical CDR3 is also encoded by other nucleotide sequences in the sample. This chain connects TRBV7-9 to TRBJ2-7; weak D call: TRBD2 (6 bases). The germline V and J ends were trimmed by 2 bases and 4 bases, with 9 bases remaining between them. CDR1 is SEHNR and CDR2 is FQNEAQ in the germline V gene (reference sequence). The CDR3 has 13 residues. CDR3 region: CASSLSRGYEQYF. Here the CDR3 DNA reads TGTGCCAGCAGCTTAAGTCGGGGGTACGAGCAGTACTTC. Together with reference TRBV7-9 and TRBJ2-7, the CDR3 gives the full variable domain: DTGVSQNPRHKITKRGQNVTFRCDPISEHNRLYWYRQTLGQGPEFLTYFQNEAQLEKSRLLSDRFSAERPKGSFSTLEIQRTEQGDSAMYLCASSLSRGYEQYFGPGTRLTVT.

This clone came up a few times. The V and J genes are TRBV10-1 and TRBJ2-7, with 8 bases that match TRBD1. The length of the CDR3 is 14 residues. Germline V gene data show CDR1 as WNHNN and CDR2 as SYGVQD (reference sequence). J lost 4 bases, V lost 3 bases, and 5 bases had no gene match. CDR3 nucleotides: TGCGCCAGCAGTGAAGCCGGGACAGGTTACGAGCAGTACTTC. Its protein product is CASSEAGTGYEQYF.

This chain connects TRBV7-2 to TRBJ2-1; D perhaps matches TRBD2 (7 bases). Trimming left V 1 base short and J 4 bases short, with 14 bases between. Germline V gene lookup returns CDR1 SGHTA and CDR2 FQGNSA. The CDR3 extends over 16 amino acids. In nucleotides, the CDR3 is TGTGCCAGCAGCTTAGGAGGCGGGGGCCTTTACAATGAGCAGTTCTTC. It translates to CASSLGGGGLYNEQFF. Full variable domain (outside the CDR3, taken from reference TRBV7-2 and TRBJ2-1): GAGVSQSPSNKVTEKGKDVELRCDPISGHTALYWYRQSLGQGLEFLIYFQGNSAPDKSGLPSDRFSAERTGGSVSTLTIQRTQQEDSAVYLCASSLGGGGLYNEQFFGPGTRLTVL.

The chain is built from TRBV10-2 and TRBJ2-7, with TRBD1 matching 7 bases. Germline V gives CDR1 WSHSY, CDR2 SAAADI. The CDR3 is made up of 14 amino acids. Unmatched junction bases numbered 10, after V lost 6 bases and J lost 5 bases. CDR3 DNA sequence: TGCGCCAGCAGAGAACCGGGACAGACGAACGAGCAGTACTTC. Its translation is CASREPGQTNEQYF.

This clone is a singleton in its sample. The CDR3 DNA reads TGTGCCAGTATTCGGACAGGGGGAATCTATGGCTACACCTTC. Translated: CASIRTGGIYGYTF. The rearrangement joins TRBV19 to TRBJ1-2; 10 nucleotides agree with TRBD1. CDR1 and CDR2 (germline): LNHDA, SQIVND (reference sequence). The CDR3 contains 14 residues. J was trimmed by 4 bases and V by 7 bases; bases with no gene match: 6.

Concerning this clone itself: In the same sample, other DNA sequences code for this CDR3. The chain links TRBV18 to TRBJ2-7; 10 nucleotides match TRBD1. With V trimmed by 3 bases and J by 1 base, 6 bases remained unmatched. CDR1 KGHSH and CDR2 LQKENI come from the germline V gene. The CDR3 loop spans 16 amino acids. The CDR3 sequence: CASSPLPGQGSYEQYF. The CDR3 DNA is TGTGCCAGCTCACCTTTACCGGGACAGGGGTCCTACGAGCAGTACTTC.

The chain's CDR3 is CASSAGLAGGLQETQYF. For the CDR3, the DNA is TGTGCCAGCAGCGCGGGACTAGCGGGAGGGCTCCAAGAGACCCAGTACTTC. The chain carries TRBV7-7 and TRBJ2-5, with 16 bases matching TRBD2. CDR1 and CDR2 from the germline V gene are SSHAT and FNYEAQ (reference sequence). Germline trimming cut 5 bases from V and 1 base from J; bases unmatched to any gene: 4. The CDR3 consists of 17 residues.

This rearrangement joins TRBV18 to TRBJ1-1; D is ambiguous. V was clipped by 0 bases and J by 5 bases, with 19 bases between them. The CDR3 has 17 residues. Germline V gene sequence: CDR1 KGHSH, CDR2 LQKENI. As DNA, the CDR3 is TGTGCCAGCTCACCACCGGAAGGAAAGGGTCGAGGGACTGAAGCTTTCTTT. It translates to CASSPPEGKGRGTEAFF.

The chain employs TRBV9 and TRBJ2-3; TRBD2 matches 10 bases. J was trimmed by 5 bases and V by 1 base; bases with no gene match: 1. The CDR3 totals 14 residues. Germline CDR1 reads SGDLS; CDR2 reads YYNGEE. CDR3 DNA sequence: TGTGCCAGCAGCGTAAGGACTAGCGGAGATACGCAGTATTTT. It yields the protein CASSVRTSGDTQYF. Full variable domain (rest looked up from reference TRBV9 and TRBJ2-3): DSGVTQTPKHLITATGQRVTLRCSPRSGDLSVYWYQQSLDQGLQFLIQYYNGEERAKGNILERFSAQQFPDLHSELNLSSLELGDSALYFCASSVRTSGDTQYFGPGTRLTVL.

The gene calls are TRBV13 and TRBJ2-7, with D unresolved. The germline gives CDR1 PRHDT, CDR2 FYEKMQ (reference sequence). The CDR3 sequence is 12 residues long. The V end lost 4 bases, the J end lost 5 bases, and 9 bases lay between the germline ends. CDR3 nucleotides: TGTGCCAGCAGCTCGGGTGTTAACGAGCAGTACTTC. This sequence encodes CASSSGVNEQYF.